This entry features one TCR beta chain sequence. The data originate from a study of neoadjuvant anti-PD-1 for oral cavity cancer. Looking at the study overall: Patients without progression received a fourth nivolumab dose around day 43, then surgical resection on days 50-56.

Libraries were prepared by immunoSEQ multiplex PCR; TCRdb keeps only in-frame clonotypes and omits some of them. The repertoire holds around 25,000 clones, with about 30% as singletons. Described time point: after neoadjuvant nivolumab, at surgical resection. The starting material was tumor tissue, obtained after nivolumab (anti-PD-1) treatment. This clonotype originated in a person aged 35-79 years with oral cavity squamous cell carcinoma.

The CDR3: CASSPTSTGWGNQPQHF. CDR3 DNA sequence: TGTGCCAGCTCACCGACCTCTACAGGGTGGGGTAATCAGCCCCAGCATTTT. The chain couples TRBV18 to TRBJ1-5; D is possibly TRBD1 (6 bases). The CDR3 has 17 amino acids. With 3 bases removed from V and 4 bases from J, the gap between germline ends came to 19 bases. Germline CDR1 and CDR2: KGHSH and LQKENI.